These T cell receptor beta chains were read from a single sample in a study of T-cell memory formation after mild COVID-19. MiXCR, applied by TCRdb to the 5' RACE reads, yields one record per CDR3 protein. There are 190,000 or so distinct CDR3 sequences in the sample; about a fifth occur only once, and more than 20% lies in the top ten. Material: PBMCs or a T cell subset sorted from them (not recorded which). The receptors were sampled from an adult woman who had mild COVID-19 (a few samples of this study predate the infection). Cell type and time point are not known. Both conserved end residues are part of each CDR3.

TRBJ2-1	TRBV11-2	CASSSGLAGGRFYNEQFF
TRBJ2-7	TRBV7-9	CASSLGQGSPYEQYF
TRBJ1-1	TRBV7-9	CASSLVASGNTEAFF
TRBJ1-2	TRBV29-1	CSAEHLYGYTF
TRBJ2-7	TRBV7-8	CASSYLGWDTSYEQYF
TRBJ2-1	TRBV3-1	CASSQDSSSSGTYNEQFF
TRBJ2-5	TRBV20-1	CSARDWTSAEETQYF
TRBJ2-5	TRBV25-1	CASCGLAGVTETQYF
TRBJ1-1	TRBV19	CASSIGPVKLNTEAFF
TRBJ2-5	TRBV5-1	CATKRGQGPTETQYF
TRBJ2-1	TRBV20-1	CSARDLLPYNEQFF
TRBJ2-5	TRBV21-1	CASSKGDQETQYF
TRBJ2-6	TRBV12-3/TRBV12-4	CASSLPYTRGSGLLSGANVLTF
TRBJ2-7	TRBV15	CATSMYLGSYEQYF
TRBJ2-7	TRBV5-1	CASTPSRPSYEQYF
TRBJ2-3	TRBV4-2	CASSQVDPGMDTQYF